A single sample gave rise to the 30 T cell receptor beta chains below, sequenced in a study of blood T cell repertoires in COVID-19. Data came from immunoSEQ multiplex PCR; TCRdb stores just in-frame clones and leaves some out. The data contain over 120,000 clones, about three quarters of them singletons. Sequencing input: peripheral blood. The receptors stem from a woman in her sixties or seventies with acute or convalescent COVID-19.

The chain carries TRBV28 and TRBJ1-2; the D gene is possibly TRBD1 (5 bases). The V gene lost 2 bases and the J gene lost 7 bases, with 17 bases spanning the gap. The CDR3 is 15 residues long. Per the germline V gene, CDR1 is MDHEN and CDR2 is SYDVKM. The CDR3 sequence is CASSLPPSRGGGYTF. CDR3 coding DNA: TGTGCCAGCAGTTTACCCCCCTCCCGGGGGGGTGGCTACACCTTC.

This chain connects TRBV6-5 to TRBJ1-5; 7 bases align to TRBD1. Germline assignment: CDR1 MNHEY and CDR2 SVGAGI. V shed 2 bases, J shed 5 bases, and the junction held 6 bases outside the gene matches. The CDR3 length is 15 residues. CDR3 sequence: CASSYGQGVHQPQHF. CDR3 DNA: TGTGCCAGCAGTTACGGGCAGGGGGTACATCAGCCCCAGCATTTT.

The CDR3 here is CASSLDSGSLREQYF. The CDR3 nucleotides are TGCGCCAGCAGCTTGGACAGCGGGAGTCTTCGCGAGCAGTACTTC. This sequence joins TRBV5-1 and TRBJ2-7, with TRBD2 identical over 8 bases. CDR3 length equals 15 residues. Trimming removed 0 bases from V and 6 bases from J; junction bases left unmatched: 8. The germline V gene encodes CDR1 SGHRS and CDR2 YFSETQ.

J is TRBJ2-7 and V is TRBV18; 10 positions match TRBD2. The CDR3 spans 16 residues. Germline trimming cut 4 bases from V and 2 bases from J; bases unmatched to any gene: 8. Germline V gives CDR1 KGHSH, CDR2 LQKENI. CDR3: CASSLPGLAATYEQYF. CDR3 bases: TGTGCCAGCTCACTTCCAGGACTAGCGGCCACCTACGAGCAGTACTTC.

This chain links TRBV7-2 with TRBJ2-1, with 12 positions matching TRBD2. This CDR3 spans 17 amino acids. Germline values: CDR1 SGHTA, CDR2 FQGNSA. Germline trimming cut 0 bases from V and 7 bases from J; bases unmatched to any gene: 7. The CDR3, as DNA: TGTGCCAGCAGCTTAGCCTCAACTAGCGGGAGGATAAATGAGCAGTTCTTC. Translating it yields CASSLASTSGRINEQFF.

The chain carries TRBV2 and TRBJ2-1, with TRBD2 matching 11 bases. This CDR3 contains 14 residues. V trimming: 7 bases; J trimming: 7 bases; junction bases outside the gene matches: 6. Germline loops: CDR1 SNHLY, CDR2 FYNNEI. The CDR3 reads CASIGLAGRNEQFF. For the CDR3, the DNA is TGTGCCAGCATCGGACTAGCGGGCCGAAATGAGCAGTTCTTC.

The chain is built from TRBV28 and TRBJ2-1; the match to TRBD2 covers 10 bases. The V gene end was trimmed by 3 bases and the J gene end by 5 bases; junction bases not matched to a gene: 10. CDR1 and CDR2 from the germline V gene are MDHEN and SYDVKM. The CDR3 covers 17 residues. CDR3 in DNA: TGTGCCAGCAGTTTGGGCGGGACTAGCGTCAATAACAATGAGCAGTTCTTC. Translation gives CASSLGGTSVNNNEQFF. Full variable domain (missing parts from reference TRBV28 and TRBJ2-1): DVKVTQSSRYLVKRTGEKVFLECVQDMDHENMFWYRQDPGLGLRLIYFSYDVKMKEKGDIPEGYSVSREKKERFSLILESASTNQTSMYLCASSLGGTSVNNNEQFFGPGTRLTVL.

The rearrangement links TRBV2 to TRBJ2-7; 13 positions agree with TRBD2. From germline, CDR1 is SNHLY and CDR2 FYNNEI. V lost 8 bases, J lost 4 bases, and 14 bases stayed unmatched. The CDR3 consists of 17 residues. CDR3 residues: CASGTRTSGSLGYEQYF. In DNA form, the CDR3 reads TGTGCCAGCGGCACTAGGACTAGCGGGAGTCTCGGGTACGAGCAGTACTTC.

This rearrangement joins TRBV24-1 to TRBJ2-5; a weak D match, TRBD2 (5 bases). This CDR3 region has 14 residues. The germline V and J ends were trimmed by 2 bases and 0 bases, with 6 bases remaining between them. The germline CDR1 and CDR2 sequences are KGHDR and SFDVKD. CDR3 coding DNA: TGTGCCACCAGTGATTGGAGGTACCAAGAGACCCAGTACTTC. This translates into CATSDWRYQETQYF.

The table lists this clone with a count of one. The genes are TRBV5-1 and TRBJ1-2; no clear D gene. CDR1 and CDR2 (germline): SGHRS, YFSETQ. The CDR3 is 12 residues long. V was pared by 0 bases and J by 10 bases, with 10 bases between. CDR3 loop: CASSLGLGDYTF. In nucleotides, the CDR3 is TGCGCCAGCAGCTTGGGCCTCGGGGACTACACCTTC.

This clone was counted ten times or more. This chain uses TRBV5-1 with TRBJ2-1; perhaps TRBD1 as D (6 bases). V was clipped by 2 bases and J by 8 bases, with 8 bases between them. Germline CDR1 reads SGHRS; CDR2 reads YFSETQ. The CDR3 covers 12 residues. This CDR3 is CASSFGGDEQFF. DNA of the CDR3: TGCGCCAGCAGCTTTGGGGGCGATGAGCAGTTCTTC.

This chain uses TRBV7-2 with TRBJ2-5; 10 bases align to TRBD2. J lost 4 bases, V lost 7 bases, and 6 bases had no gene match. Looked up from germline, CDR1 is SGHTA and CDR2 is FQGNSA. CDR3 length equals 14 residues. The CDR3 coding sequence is TGTGCCAGCATCCAGAGCGGGGGGGGAGAGACCCAGTACTTC. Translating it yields CASIQSGGGETQYF.

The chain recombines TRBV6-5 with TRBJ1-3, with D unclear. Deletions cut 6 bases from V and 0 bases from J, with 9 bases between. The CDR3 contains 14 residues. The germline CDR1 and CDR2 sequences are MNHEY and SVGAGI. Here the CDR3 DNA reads TGTGCCAGCAGCGCAAGGAGCTCTGGAAACACCATATATTTT. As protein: CASSARSSGNTIYF.

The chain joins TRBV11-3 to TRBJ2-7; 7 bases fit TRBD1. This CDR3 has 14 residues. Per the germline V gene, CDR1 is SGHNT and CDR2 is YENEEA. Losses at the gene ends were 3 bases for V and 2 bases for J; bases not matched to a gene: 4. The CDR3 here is CASSFATGPYEQYF. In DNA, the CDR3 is TGTGCCAGCAGCTTCGCGACAGGGCCCTACGAGCAGTACTTC.

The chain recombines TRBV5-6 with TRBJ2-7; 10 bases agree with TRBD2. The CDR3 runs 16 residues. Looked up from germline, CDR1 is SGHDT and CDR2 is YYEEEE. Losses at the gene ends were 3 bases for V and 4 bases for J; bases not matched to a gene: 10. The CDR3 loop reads CASSYWTSGNLYEQYF. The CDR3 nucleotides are TGTGCCAGCAGCTATTGGACTAGCGGCAATCTATACGAGCAGTACTTC.

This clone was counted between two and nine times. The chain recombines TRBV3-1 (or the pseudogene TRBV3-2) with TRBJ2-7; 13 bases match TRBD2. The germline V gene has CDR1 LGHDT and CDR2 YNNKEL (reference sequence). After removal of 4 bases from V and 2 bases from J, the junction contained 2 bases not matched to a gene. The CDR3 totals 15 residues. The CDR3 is CASSPGLAGAYEQYF. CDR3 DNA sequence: TGTGCCAGCAGCCCCGGACTAGCGGGGGCCTACGAGCAGTACTTC.

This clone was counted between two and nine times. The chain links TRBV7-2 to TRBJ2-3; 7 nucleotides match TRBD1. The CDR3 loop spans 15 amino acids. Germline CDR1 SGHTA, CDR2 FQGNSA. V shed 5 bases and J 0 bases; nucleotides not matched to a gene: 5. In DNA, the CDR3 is TGTGCCAGCAGCCAGACAGGGCCTAGCACAGATACGCAGTATTTT. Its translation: CASSQTGPSTDTQYF.

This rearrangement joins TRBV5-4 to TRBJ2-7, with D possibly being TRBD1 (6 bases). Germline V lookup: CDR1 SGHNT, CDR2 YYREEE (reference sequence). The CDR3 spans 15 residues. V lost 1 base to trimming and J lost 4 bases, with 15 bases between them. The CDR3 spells CASSLSGDRMYEQYF. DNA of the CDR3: TGTGCCAGCAGCTTGTCGGGCGACAGGATGTACGAGCAGTACTTC.

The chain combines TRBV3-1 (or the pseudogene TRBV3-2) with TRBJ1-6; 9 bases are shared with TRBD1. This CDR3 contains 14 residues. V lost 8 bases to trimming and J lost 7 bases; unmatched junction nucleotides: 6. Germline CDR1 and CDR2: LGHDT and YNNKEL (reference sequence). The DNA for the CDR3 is TGTGCCAGCTTAGGACAGGGGCTCAATTCACCCCTCCACTTT. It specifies CASLGQGLNSPLHF.

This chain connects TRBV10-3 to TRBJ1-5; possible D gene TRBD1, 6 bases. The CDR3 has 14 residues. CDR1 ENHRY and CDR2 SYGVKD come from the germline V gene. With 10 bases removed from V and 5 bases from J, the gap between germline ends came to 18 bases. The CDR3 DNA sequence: TGTGCCACCAGGGCAGGGGCTAGGGATCAGCCCCAGCATTTT. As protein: CATRAGARDQPQHF.

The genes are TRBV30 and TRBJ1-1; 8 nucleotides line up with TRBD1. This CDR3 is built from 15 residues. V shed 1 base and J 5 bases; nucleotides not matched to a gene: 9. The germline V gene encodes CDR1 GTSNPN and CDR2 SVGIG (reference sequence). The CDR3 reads CAWSARATGDTEAFF. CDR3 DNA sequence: TGTGCCTGGAGTGCAAGAGCGACAGGGGATACTGAAGCTTTCTTT.

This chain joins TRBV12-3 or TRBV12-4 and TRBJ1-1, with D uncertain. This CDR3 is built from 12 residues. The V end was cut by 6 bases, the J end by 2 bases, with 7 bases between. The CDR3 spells CASRPGNTEAFF. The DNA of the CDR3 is TGTGCCAGCAGACCAGGTAACACTGAAGCTTTCTTT.

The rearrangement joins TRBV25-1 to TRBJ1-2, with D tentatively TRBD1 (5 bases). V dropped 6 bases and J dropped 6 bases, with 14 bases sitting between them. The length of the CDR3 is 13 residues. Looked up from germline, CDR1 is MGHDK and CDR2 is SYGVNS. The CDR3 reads CASRNGGTHGYTF. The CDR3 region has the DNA TGTGCCAGCAGGAACGGAGGGACCCATGGCTACACCTTC.

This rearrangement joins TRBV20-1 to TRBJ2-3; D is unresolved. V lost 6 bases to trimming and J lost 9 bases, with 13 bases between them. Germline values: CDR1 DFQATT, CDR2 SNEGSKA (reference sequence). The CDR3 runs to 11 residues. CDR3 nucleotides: TGCAGTGCAGCCCTAGAAGACACGCAGTATTTT. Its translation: CSAALEDTQYF.

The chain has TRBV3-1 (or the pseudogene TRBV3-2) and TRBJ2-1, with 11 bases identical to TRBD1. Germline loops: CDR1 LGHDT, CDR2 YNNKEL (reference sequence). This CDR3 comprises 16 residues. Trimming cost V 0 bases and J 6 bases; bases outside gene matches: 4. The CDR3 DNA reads TGTGCCAGCAGCCAAGATTGGGGACAGGGGGGCAATGAGCAGTTCTTC. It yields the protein CASSQDWGQGGNEQFF.

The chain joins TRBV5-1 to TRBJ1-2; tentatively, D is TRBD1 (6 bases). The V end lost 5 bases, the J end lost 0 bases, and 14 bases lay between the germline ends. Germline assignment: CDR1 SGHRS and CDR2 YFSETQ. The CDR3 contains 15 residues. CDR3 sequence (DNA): TGCGCCAGCAGATATACAGGGTGGTCTAACTATGGCTACACCTTC. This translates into CASRYTGWSNYGYTF.

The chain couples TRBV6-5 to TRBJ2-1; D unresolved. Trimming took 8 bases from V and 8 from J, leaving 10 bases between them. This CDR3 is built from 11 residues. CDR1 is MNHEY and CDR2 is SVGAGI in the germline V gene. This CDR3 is CASAKVDEQFF. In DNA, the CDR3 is TGTGCCAGCGCGAAAGTGGATGAGCAGTTCTTC.

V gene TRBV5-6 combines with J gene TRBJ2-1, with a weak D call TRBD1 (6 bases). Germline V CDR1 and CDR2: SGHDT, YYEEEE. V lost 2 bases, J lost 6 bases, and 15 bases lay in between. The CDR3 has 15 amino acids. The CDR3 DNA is TGTGCCAGCAGCTTCCGGGCCGCAGGGGCCAATGAGCAGTTCTTC. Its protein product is CASSFRAAGANEQFF. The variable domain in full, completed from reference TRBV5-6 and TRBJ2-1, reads DAGVTQSPTHLIKTRGQQVTLRCSPKSGHDTVSWYQQALGQGPQFIFQYYEEEERQRGNFPDRFSGHQFPNYSSELNVNALLLGDSALYLCASSFRAAGANEQFFGPGTRLTVL.

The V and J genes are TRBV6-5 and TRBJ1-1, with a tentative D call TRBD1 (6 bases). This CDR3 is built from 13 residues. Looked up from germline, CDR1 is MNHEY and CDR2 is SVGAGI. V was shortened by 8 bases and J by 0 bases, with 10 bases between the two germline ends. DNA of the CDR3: TGTGCCAGCGACGGACAGATGAACACTGAAGCTTTCTTT. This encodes CASDGQMNTEAFF.

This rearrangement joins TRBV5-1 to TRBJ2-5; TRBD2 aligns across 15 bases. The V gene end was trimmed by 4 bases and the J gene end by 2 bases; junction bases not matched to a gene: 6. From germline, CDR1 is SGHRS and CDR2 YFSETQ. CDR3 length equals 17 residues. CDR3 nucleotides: TGCGCCAGCAGCGTAGGGACTAGCGGGAGGTGGCAAGAGACCCAGTACTTC. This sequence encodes CASSVGTSGRWQETQYF. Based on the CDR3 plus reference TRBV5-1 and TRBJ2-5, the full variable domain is KAGVTQTPRYLIKTRGQQVTLSCSPISGHRSVSWYQQTPGQGLQFLFEYFSETQRNKGNFPGRFSGRQFSNSRSEMNVSTLELGDSALYLCASSVGTSGRWQETQYFGPGTRLLVL.